This entry is about one T cell receptor (beta chain). V lost 0 bases and J lost 4, with 19 bases in between. The CDR3 totals 19 residues. The germline V gene has CDR1 MNHEY and CDR2 SMNVEV (reference sequence). The data derive from a study of T cells after yellow fever vaccination. TCRdb re-analysed the 5' RACE reads in MiXCR, keeping a single row per CDR3 protein. The repertoire holds approximately 250,000 distinct CDR3 sequences, with about 5% as singletons. The chain uses TRBV27 and TRBJ2-6; possibly TRBD1 for D (6 bases). Sequenced here: CD4+ T cells sorted from PBMCs, sampled on the day of the yellow fever booster vaccination. This sequence was found in a man aged 18 to 30 who received the YFV17D yellow fever vaccine. The DNA for the CDR3 is TGTGCCAGCAGTTTATCTGATGGACAGTCGTCTACCGGGGCCAACGTCCTGACTTTC. This sequence encodes CASSLSDGQSSTGANVLTF.